This T cell receptor beta chain was obtained from a study of OX40 agonist ivuxolimab in advanced cancers. Assay: immunoSEQ multiplex PCR; the TCRdb copy retains only in-frame clones and omits some. There are around 50,000 clones in the sample; over 60% occur only once, and roughly 2.7% lies in the top ten. The CDR3 runs to 15 residues. V shed 0 bases and J 5 bases; nucleotides not matched to a gene: 1. CDR1 SGHTS and CDR2 YDEGEE come from the germline V gene. The receptor's source is an adult with an advanced solid tumor such as melanoma, head and neck, liver or kidney cancer. The rearrangement links TRBV5-8 to TRBJ2-3; 12 bases align to TRBD2. The sequenced sample was CD4+ or CD8+ T cells sorted from blood, obtained in a trial of the OX40 agonist ivuxolimab. CDR3 coding DNA: TGTGCCAGCAGCTTGGTGACTAGCGGGAGAGATACGCAGTATTTT. Translating it yields CASSLVTSGRDTQYF.